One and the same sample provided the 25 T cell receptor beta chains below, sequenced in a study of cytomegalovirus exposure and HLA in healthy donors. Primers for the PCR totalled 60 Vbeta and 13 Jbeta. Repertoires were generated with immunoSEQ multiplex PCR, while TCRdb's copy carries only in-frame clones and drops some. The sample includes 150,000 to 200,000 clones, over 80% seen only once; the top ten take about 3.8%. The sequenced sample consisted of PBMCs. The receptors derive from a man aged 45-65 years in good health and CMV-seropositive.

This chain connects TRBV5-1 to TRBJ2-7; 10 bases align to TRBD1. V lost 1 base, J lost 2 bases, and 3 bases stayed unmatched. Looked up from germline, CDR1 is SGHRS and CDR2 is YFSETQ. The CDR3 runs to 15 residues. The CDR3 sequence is CASSLMGQGPYEQYF. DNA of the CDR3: TGCGCCAGCAGCTTGATGGGACAGGGGCCCTACGAGCAGTACTTC.

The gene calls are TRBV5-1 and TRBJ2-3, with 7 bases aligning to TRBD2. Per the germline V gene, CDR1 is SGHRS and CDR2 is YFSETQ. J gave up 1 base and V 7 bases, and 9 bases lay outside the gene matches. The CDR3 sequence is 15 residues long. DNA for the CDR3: TGCGCCAGCGCATCCGGACTAGATGGCACAGATACGCAGTATTTT. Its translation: CASASGLDGTDTQYF.

Here the CDR3 DNA reads TGTGCCAGCAGCGGGAGGAACGCCTACAATGAGCAGTTCTTC. Translating gives CASSGRNAYNEQFF. The V call is TRBV27, the J call TRBJ2-1, with 7 bases matching TRBD2. The trim removed 6 bases at V and 2 bases at J, leaving 4 bases unmatched. The CDR3 length is 14 residues. Per the germline V gene, CDR1 is MNHEY and CDR2 is SMNVEV (reference sequence).

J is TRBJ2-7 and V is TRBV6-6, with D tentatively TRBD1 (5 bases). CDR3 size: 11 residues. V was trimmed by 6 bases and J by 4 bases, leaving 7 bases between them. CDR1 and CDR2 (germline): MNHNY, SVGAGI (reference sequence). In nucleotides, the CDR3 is TGTGCCAGCAGCAGGGATTACGAGCAGTACTTC. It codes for CASSRDYEQYF.

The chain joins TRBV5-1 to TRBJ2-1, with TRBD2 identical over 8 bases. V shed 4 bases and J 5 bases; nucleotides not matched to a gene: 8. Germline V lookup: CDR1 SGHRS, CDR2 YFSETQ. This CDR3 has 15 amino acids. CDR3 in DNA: TGCGCCAGCAGCCTGACCGGGAGGGCAGACAATGAGCAGTTCTTC. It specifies CASSLTGRADNEQFF.

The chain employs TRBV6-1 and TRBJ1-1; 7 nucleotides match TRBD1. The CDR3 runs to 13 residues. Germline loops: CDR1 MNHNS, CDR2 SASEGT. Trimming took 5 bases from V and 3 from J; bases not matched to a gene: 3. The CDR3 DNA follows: TGTGCCAGCAGTACAGGGGAGTACACTGAAGCTTTCTTT. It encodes CASSTGEYTEAFF.

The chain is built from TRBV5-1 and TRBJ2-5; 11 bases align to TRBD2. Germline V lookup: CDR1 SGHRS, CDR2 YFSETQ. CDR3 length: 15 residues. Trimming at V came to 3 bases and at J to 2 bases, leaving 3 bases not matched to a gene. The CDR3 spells CASSSRLAGQETQYF. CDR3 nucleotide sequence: TGCGCCAGCAGCTCCCGACTAGCGGGGCAAGAGACCCAGTACTTC. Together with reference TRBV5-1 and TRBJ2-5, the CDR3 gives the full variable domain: KAGVTQTPRYLIKTRGQQVTLSCSPISGHRSVSWYQQTPGQGLQFLFEYFSETQRNKGNFPGRFSGRQFSNSRSEMNVSTLELGDSALYLCASSSRLAGQETQYFGPGTRLLVL.

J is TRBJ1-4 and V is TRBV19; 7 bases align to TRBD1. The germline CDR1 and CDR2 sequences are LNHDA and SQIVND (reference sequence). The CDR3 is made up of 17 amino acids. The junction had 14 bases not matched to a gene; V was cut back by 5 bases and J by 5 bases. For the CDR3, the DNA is TGTGCCAGTAGTGCCTTGAGGTACAGGGGTATGAATGAAAAACTGTTTTTT. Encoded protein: CASSALRYRGMNEKLFF.

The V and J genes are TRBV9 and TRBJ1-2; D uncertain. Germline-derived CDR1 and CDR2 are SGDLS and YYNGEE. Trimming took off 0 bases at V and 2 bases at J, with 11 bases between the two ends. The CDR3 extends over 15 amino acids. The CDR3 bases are TGTGCCAGCAGCGTAGCCCCCGGGAACAACTATGGCTACACCTTC. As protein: CASSVAPGNNYGYTF.

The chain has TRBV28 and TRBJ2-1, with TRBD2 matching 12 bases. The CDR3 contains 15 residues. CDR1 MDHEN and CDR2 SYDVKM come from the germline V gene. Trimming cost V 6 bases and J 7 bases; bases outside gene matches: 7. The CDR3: CASRPTGTSGNEQFF. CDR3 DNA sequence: TGTGCCAGCAGGCCCACCGGGACTAGCGGGAATGAGCAGTTCTTC.

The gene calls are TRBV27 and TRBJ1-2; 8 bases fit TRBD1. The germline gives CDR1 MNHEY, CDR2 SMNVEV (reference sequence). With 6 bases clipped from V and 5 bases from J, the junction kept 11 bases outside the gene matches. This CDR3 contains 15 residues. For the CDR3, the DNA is TGTGCCAGCAGCCGACAGGGGAGAGAGAGGTATGGCTACACCTTC. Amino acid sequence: CASSRQGRERYGYTF.

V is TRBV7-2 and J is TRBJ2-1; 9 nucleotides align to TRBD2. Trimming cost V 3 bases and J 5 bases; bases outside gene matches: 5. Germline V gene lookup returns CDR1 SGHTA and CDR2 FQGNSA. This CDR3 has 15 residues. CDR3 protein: CASSFPSGGNNEQFF. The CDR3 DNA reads TGTGCCAGCAGCTTTCCCAGCGGGGGGAACAATGAGCAGTTCTTC.

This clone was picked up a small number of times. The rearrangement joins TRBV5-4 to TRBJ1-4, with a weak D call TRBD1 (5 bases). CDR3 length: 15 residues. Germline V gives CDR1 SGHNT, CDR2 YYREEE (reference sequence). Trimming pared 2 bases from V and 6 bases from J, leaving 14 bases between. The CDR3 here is CASSFTGGAHEKLFF. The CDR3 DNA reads TGTGCCAGCAGCTTTACCGGCGGGGCCCATGAAAAACTGTTTTTT.

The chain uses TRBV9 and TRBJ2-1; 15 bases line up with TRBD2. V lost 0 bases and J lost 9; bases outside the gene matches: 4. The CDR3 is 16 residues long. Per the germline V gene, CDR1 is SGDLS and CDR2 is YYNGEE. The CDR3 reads CASSVEGLAGGLEQFF. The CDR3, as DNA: TGTGCCAGCAGCGTAGAGGGACTAGCGGGGGGACTTGAGCAGTTCTTC.

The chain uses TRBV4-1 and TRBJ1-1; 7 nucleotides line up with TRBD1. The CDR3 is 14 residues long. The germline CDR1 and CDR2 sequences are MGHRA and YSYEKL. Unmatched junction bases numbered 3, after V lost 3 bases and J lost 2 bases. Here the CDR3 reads CASSQRQGNTEAFF. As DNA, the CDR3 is TGCGCCAGCAGCCAGCGACAGGGTAACACTGAAGCTTTCTTT.

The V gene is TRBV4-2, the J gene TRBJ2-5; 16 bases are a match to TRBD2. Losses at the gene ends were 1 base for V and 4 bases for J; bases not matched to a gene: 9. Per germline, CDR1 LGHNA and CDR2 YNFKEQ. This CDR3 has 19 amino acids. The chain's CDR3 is CASSQGTGLAGGPSETQYF. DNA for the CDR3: TGTGCCAGCAGCCAAGGAACGGGACTAGCGGGAGGGCCGTCAGAGACCCAGTACTTC.

The chain's CDR3 is CASIQGAEEQYF. CDR3 DNA sequence: TGTGCCAGCATACAGGGGGCGGAGGAGCAGTACTTC. The genes are TRBV28 and TRBJ2-7; 9 bases align to TRBD1. Germline V CDR1 and CDR2: MDHEN, SYDVKM. This CDR3 spans 12 amino acids. V was clipped by 7 bases and J by 7 bases; unmatched bases: 5.

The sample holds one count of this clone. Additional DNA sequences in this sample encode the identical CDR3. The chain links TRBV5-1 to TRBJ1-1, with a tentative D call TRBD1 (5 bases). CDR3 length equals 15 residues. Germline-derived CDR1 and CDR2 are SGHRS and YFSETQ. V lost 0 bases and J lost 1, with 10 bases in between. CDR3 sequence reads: CASSLVGQGNTEAFF. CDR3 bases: TGCGCCAGCAGCTTGGTTGGGCAGGGGAACACTGAAGCTTTCTTT.

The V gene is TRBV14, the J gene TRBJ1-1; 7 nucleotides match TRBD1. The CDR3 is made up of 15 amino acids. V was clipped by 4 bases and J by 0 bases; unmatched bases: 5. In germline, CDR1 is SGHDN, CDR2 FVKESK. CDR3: CASSPPGGLNTEAFF. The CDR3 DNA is TGTGCCAGCAGCCCCCCAGGGGGTCTGAACACTGAAGCTTTCTTT. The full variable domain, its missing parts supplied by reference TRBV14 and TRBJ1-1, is EAGVTQFPSHSVIEKGQTVTLRCDPISGHDNLYWYRRVMGKEIKFLLHFVKESKQDESGMPNNRFLAERTGGTYSTLKVQPAELEDSGVYFCASSPPGGLNTEAFFGQGTRLTVV.

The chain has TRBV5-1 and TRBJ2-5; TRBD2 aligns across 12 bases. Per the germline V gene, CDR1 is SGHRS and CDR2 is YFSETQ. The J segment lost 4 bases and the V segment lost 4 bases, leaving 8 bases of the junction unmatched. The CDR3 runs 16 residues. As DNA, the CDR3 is TGCGCCAGCAGCCCTGGACTAGCGGGGTTTCGAGAGACCCAGTACTTC. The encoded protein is CASSPGLAGFRETQYF.

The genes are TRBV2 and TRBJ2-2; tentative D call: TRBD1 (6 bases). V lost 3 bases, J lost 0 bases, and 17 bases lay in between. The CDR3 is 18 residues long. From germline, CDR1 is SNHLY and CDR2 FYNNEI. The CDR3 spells CASSDSGGQRSNTGELFF. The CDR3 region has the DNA TGTGCCAGCAGTGATAGTGGTGGACAGAGATCGAACACCGGGGAGCTGTTTTTT.

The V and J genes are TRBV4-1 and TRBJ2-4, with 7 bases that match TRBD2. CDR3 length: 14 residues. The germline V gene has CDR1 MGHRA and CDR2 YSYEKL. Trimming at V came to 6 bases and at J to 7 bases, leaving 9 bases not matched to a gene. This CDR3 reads CASSHGRGQNIQYF. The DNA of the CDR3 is TGCGCCAGCAGTCATGGGAGGGGCCAGAACATTCAGTACTTC.

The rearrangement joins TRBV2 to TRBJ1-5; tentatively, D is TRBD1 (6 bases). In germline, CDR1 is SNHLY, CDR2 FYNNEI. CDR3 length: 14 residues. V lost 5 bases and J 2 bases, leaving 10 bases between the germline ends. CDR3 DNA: TGTGCCAGCAGTCCGACAGGCGGCAATCAGCCCCAGCATTTT. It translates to CASSPTGGNQPQHF. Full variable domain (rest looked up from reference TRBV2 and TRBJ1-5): EPEVTQTPSHQVTQMGQEVILRCVPISNHLYFYWYRQILGQKVEFLVSFYNNEISEKSEIFDDQFSVERPDGSNFTLKIRSTKLEDSAMYFCASSPTGGNQPQHFGDGTRLSIL.

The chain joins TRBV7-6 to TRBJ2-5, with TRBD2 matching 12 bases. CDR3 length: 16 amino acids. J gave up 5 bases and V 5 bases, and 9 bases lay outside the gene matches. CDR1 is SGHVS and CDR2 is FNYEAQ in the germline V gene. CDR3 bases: TGTGCCAGCAGCCCCAAAGGACTAGCGGGGACGGAGACCCAGTACTTC. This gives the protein CASSPKGLAGTETQYF.

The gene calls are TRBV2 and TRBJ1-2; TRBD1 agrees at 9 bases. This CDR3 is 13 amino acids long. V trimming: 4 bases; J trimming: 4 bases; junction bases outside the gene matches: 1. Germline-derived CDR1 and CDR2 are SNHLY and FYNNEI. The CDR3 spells CASSGGQGYGYTF. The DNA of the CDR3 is TGTGCCAGCAGTGGGGGACAGGGCTATGGCTACACCTTC. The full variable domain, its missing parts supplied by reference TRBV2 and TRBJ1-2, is EPEVTQTPSHQVTQMGQEVILRCVPISNHLYFYWYRQILGQKVEFLVSFYNNEISEKSEIFDDQFSVERPDGSNFTLKIRSTKLEDSAMYFCASSGGQGYGYTFGSGTRLTVV.